These 27 T cell receptor beta chains came from one sample sequenced in a study of T-cell reconstitution after alpha-beta-depleted transplantation in children. The TCRbeta library incorporated unique molecular identifiers. TCRdb ran MiXCR on the PCR reads and lists one entry per CDR3 protein. The data hold 450,000 to 550,000 distinct CDR3 sequences, with 9.5% to 12% observed a single time. This sample comprised PBMCs, mostly from graft donor cells, obtained 180 days after TCRalphabeta/CD19-depleted stem cell transplant. These receptors came from a female patient aged 2-9 years who had a stem cell transplant for aplastic anemia, so the T cells may come from the graft donor.

This clonotype has more than one count but fewer than ten. The chain has TRBV11-2 and TRBJ2-2; 16 nucleotides agree with TRBD2. CDR3 length equals 19 residues. The germline V gene has CDR1 SGHAT and CDR2 FQNNGV. J lost 3 bases, V lost 4 bases, and 8 bases had no gene match. In DNA form, the CDR3 reads TGTGCCAGCAGCTCCCCCGGGACTAGCGGGAGGGCCGACACCGGGGAGCTGTTTTTT. It encodes CASSSPGTSGRADTGELFF.

This clonotype has only a few counts. The CDR3 protein is CASSYFGGDEQFF. In nucleotides, the CDR3 is TGCGCCAGCAGCTACTTTGGGGGAGATGAGCAGTTCTTC. This rearrangement joins TRBV5-1 to TRBJ2-1, with D tentatively TRBD1 or TRBD2 (5 bases each). Germline assignment: CDR1 SGHRS and CDR2 YFSETQ. The CDR3 extends over 13 amino acids. The ends were cut back, 3 bases at V and 8 bases at J, with 12 bases in the middle.

The rearrangement joins TRBV6-1 to TRBJ1-5, with 10 bases identical to TRBD1. Germline values: CDR1 MNHNS, CDR2 SASEGT. J lost 6 bases, V lost 8 bases, and 13 bases had no gene match. The CDR3 contains 16 residues. This chain's CDR3 is CASHLDRGRGGQPQHF. CDR3 DNA sequence: TGTGCCAGCCACTTGGACAGGGGGAGAGGCGGTCAGCCCCAGCATTTT.

The chain recombines TRBV20-1 with TRBJ2-5; D is perhaps TRBD1 (5 bases). Germline assignment: CDR1 DFQATT and CDR2 SNEGSKA (reference sequence). V was cut by 5 bases and J by 4 bases, with 14 bases left in between. The CDR3 runs 13 residues. Written as DNA, the CDR3 is TGCAGTGCTGTGGACACCTTAACAGAGACCCAGTACTTC. Its protein product is CSAVDTLTETQYF.

The J gene is TRBJ2-3, the V gene TRBV7-2, with 8 bases that match TRBD1. Germline V gene lookup returns CDR1 SGHTA and CDR2 FQGNSA. The ends lost 5 bases at V and 7 bases at J; junction bases unmatched: 8. This CDR3 comprises 14 residues. For the CDR3, the DNA is TGTGCCAGCAGCCCTTCTCAGGGGGCACATACGCAGTATTTT. Amino acids: CASSPSQGAHTQYF.

This clonotype was seen a few times. The V and J genes are TRBV12-3 or TRBV12-4 and TRBJ2-1; D remains ambiguous. The CDR3 consists of 12 residues. Trimming took 7 bases from V and 7 from J, leaving 11 bases between them. CDR3 nucleotides: TGTGCCAGCACGGATTACCCGAATGAGCAGTTCTTC. Amino acids: CASTDYPNEQFF.

CDR3 amino acids: CASSLGRGYPYEQYV. Written as DNA, the CDR3 is TGTGCCAGCAGCTTAGGCCGAGGTTATCCCTACGAGCAGTACGTC. This chain connects TRBV7-6 to TRBJ2-7; D gene unclear. Per the germline V gene, CDR1 is SGHVS and CDR2 is FNYEAQ. This CDR3 spans 15 amino acids. Trimming removed 1 base at V and 2 bases at J, with 12 bases between.

The rearrangement uses TRBV29-1 and TRBJ2-2; D perhaps matches TRBD1 (7 bases). The CDR3 is 15 residues long. V was clipped by 6 bases and J by 4 bases, with 18 bases between them. From germline, CDR1 is SQVTM and CDR2 ANQGSEA. The CDR3 coding sequence is TGCAGCGTGGGAGGATCCGGGACAGTCACCGGGGAGCTGTTTTTT. This encodes CSVGGSGTVTGELFF.

This clonotype came up a few times. The junction does not match germline at one end; this may be a read error. This chain uses TRBV7-2 with TRBJ1-5; maybe TRBD1 (5 bases). Germline CDR1 is SGHTA and CDR2 is FQGNSA. This CDR3 is 19 amino acids long. The CDR3 protein is CASSLAPGTVSYSNQPQHF. Written as DNA, the CDR3 is TGTGCCAGCAGCCTAGCACCGGGGACTGTTAGTTATAGCAATCAGCCCCAGCATTTT. Full variable domain (outside the CDR3, taken from reference TRBV7-2 and TRBJ1-5): GAGVSQSPSNKVTEKGKDVELRCDPISGHTALYWYRQSLGQGLEFLIYFQGNSAPDKSGLPSDRFSAERTGGSVSTLTIQRTQQEDSAVYLCASSLAPGTVSYSNQPQHFGDGTRLSIL.

V is TRBV11-2 and J is TRBJ2-2; 8 bases match TRBD2. Germline lookup yields CDR1 SGHAT and CDR2 FQNNGV. With 1 base clipped from V and 5 bases from J, the junction kept 9 bases outside the gene matches. This CDR3 is 17 amino acids long. The CDR3 here is CASSLGGAGDGTGELFF. Written as DNA, the CDR3 is TGTGCCAGCAGCTTAGGGGGAGCGGGAGACGGTACCGGGGAGCTGTTTTTT.

This clonotype has ten or more counts. The chain combines TRBV29-1 with TRBJ2-5; D is perhaps TRBD2 (5 bases). Germline CDR1 and CDR2: SQVTM and ANQGSEA. The CDR3 extends over 13 amino acids. Trimming stripped 8 bases from V and 5 bases from J, with 18 bases between. The CDR3 coding sequence is TGCAGCCTCCTTGGAGGTGGAGGCGAGACCCAGTACTTC. Its protein product is CSLLGGGGETQYF. Combining the CDR3 with reference TRBV29-1 and TRBJ2-5 gives the whole variable domain SAVISQKPSRDICQRGTSLTIQCQVDSQVTMMFWYRQQPGQSLTLIATANQGSEATYESGFVIDKFPISRPNLTFSTLTVSNMSPEDSSIYLCSLLGGGGETQYFGPGTRLLVL.

V usage is TRBV27 and J usage is TRBJ1-4; 7 bases map to TRBD1. The CDR3 has 15 amino acids. Losses at the gene ends were 3 bases for V and 7 bases for J; bases not matched to a gene: 8. Germline V gene sequence: CDR1 MNHEY, CDR2 SMNVEV (reference sequence). The CDR3 reads CASSFKGGRFEKLFF. The DNA of the CDR3 is TGTGCCAGCAGTTTCAAAGGGGGCCGCTTTGAAAAACTGTTTTTT.

This clonotype was observed a handful of times. This chain connects TRBV29-1 to TRBJ2-1, with 13 nucleotides matching TRBD2. After removal of 6 bases from V and 0 bases from J, the junction contained 14 bases not matched to a gene. Germline assignment: CDR1 SQVTM and CDR2 ANQGSEA. The CDR3 spans 19 residues. Here the CDR3 DNA reads TGCAGCGTCCCCACCCCGACTAGCGGGAGGCCCAGCTCCTACAATGAGCAGTTCTTC. It translates to CSVPTPTSGRPSSYNEQFF.

Ten or more counts support this clonotype. The chain carries TRBV7-2 and TRBJ2-3; 13 bases agree with TRBD2. The trim removed 1 base at V and 5 bases at J, leaving 3 bases unmatched. There are 16 residues in the CDR3. Germline CDR1 reads SGHTA; CDR2 reads FQGNSA. CDR3 in amino acids: CASSLDRLAGGDTQYF. Here the CDR3 DNA reads TGTGCCAGCAGCTTAGACCGACTAGCGGGAGGAGATACGCAGTATTTT.

This rearrangement joins TRBV29-1 to TRBJ2-7; D gene uncertain. V was cut by 4 bases and J by 6 bases, with 13 bases left in between. The CDR3 sequence is 12 residues long. CDR1 is SQVTM and CDR2 is ANQGSEA in the germline V gene. The CDR3 DNA reads TGCAGCGTTGTGGGGTCAGGAGTCGAGCAGTACTTC. This sequence encodes CSVVGSGVEQYF.

This clonotype was recorded at least ten times. The rearrangement joins TRBV10-3 to TRBJ2-1; the match to TRBD2 covers 12 bases. Germline-derived CDR1 and CDR2 are ENHRY and SYGVKD. V was pared by 3 bases and J by 2 bases, with 2 bases of the junction left unmatched. This CDR3 has 16 amino acids. CDR3 sequence reads: CAISDGLAGTYNEQFF. CDR3 bases: TGTGCCATCAGTGACGGACTAGCGGGAACCTACAATGAGCAGTTCTTC.

This sequence joins TRBV6-6 and TRBJ1-5, with D possibly matching TRBD1 (6 bases). CDR3 length: 12 residues. V lost 6 bases and J lost 7, with 10 bases in between. In germline, CDR1 is MNHNY, CDR2 SVGAGI (reference sequence). The DNA for the CDR3 is TGTGCCAGCAGGGGGGGCGACCAGCCCCAGCATTTT. Translated: CASRGGDQPQHF.

This clonotype was observed a few times. This chain links TRBV7-9 with TRBJ1-6; TRBD1 might be the D (5 bases). The length of the CDR3 is 15 residues. Germline V lookup: CDR1 SEHNR, CDR2 FQNEAQ (reference sequence). The V and J ends lost 5 bases and 7 bases respectively, with 15 bases between them. The CDR3 region has the DNA TGTGCCAGCAGCCTGGGGACGACAGAGAATTCACCCCTCCACTTT. Protein: CASSLGTTENSPLHF.

The chain recombines TRBV7-2 with TRBJ1-2; no definite D call. Germline CDR1 and CDR2: SGHTA and FQGNSA. V was trimmed by 1 base and J by 6 bases, leaving 18 bases between them. This CDR3 is 16 amino acids long. CDR3 amino acids: CASSLVAGIGKNGYTF. In DNA form, the CDR3 reads TGTGCCAGCAGCTTAGTGGCTGGGATCGGAAAAAATGGCTACACCTTC.

J is TRBJ2-5 and V is TRBV12-3 or TRBV12-4, with D maybe TRBD2 (7 bases). V gave up 3 bases and J gave up 5 bases, with 13 bases separating them. This CDR3 comprises 14 residues. CDR3 protein: CASSFRGARETQYF. The CDR3, as DNA: TGTGCCAGCAGTTTTCGGGGGGCGCGGGAGACCCAGTACTTC.

This rearrangement joins TRBV5-1 to TRBJ2-5, with a possible D match to TRBD2 (6 bases). Between the trimmed V and J ends, which lost 4 bases and 5 bases, there was a span of 15 bases. Germline assignment: CDR1 SGHRS and CDR2 YFSETQ. The CDR3 length is 14 residues. The DNA of the CDR3 is TGCGCCAGCAGCGCGGGATGGGGGTCGGAGACCCAGTACTTC. It yields the protein CASSAGWGSETQYF.

The chain couples TRBV14 to TRBJ2-7; D gene uncertain. The CDR3 consists of 15 residues. V lost 0 bases to trimming and J lost 0 bases, with 9 bases between them. Germline V lookup: CDR1 SGHDN, CDR2 FVKESK. The DNA of the CDR3 is TGTGCCAGCAGCCAAGAGAGAAGGGCCTCCTACGAGCAGTACTTC. Translating it yields CASSQERRASYEQYF. Together with reference TRBV14 and TRBJ2-7, the CDR3 gives the full variable domain: EAGVTQFPSHSVIEKGQTVTLRCDPISGHDNLYWYRRVMGKEIKFLLHFVKESKQDESGMPNNRFLAERTGGTYSTLKVQPAELEDSGVYFCASSQERRASYEQYFGPGTRLTVT.

The chain carries TRBV4-2 and TRBJ2-1; 7 positions agree with TRBD1. Losses at the gene ends were 0 bases for V and 8 bases for J; bases not matched to a gene: 10. The CDR3 extends over 16 amino acids. CDR1 LGHNA and CDR2 YNFKEQ come from the germline V gene. CDR3 protein: CASSQDGTEELYEQFF. DNA of the CDR3: TGTGCCAGCAGCCAAGACGGGACAGAAGAATTATATGAGCAGTTCTTC.

This clonotype has only a few counts. The gene calls are TRBV20-1 and TRBJ1-6; possible D gene TRBD1, 6 bases. Germline-derived CDR1 and CDR2 are DFQATT and SNEGSKA (reference sequence). The V end was cut by 0 bases, the J end by 9 bases, with 15 bases between. This CDR3 region has 15 residues. The CDR3 is CSARDRSRGPSPLHF. CDR3 nucleotides: TGCAGTGCTAGAGATCGAAGCAGGGGACCTTCACCCCTCCACTTT.

This clonotype came up many times. The V and J genes are TRBV7-2 and TRBJ2-4; 10 nucleotides align to TRBD2. V shed 5 bases and J 1 base; nucleotides not matched to a gene: 2. CDR1 and CDR2 (germline): SGHTA, FQGNSA. CDR3 length: 15 residues. CDR3 loop: CASSLGLAAKNIQYF. CDR3 coding DNA: TGTGCCAGCAGCCTGGGACTAGCGGCCAAAAACATTCAGTACTTC. Filled out from reference TRBV7-2 and TRBJ2-4, the complete variable domain reads GAGVSQSPSNKVTEKGKDVELRCDPISGHTALYWYRQSLGQGLEFLIYFQGNSAPDKSGLPSDRFSAERTGGSVSTLTIQRTQQEDSAVYLCASSLGLAAKNIQYFGAGTRLSVL.

The chain recombines TRBV20-1 with TRBJ1-2, with D unclear. Trimming stripped 0 bases from V and 8 bases from J, with 13 bases between. CDR3 length equals 13 residues. From germline, CDR1 is DFQATT and CDR2 SNEGSKA (reference sequence). The CDR3 DNA follows: TGCAGTGCTAGAGATCCGGGAGGAAGCGGCTACACCTTC. It specifies CSARDPGGSGYTF.

This clonotype was recorded a few times. This rearrangement joins TRBV9 to TRBJ1-5; no clear D. The V end lost 2 bases, the J end lost 2 bases, and 8 bases lay between the germline ends. The CDR3 loop spans 14 amino acids. Germline assignment: CDR1 SGDLS and CDR2 YYNGEE. CDR3 loop: CASSVNGGNQPQHF. The CDR3 nucleotides read TGTGCCAGCAGCGTTAATGGGGGCAATCAGCCCCAGCATTTT.